Listed below are T cell receptor beta chains from one sample, sequenced in a study of identical twins. One entry per CDR3 protein, called by TCRdb with MiXCR from the 5' RACE reads. The repertoire has roughly 540,000 distinct CDR3 sequences, approximately 22% of them found once; the top ten carry 0.91%. This same sample was also part of a study on T cells expressing NK-cell markers.

Sequencing was done on a sample of CD4+ T cells sorted from blood. The origin of the receptors is a woman under 30 in good health. Each CDR3 is given with its conserved first and last residue. A D gene is named only where the DNA matches it firmly. Clone size is shown for a subset of rows, as once, few, many or a class of expanded clone.

clone size: .
D gene: TRBD2
J gene: TRBJ2-3
V gene: TRBV6-2/TRBV6-3
CDR3 protein: CASSHAGLALSTDTQYF
CDR3 DNA: TGTGCCAGCAGCCACGCTGGACTAGCGCTCAGCACAGATACGCAGTATTTT

clone size: many
D gene: .
J gene: TRBJ2-1
V gene: TRBV4-1
CDR3 protein: CASSPGLTRYNEQFF
CDR3 DNA: TGCGCCAGCAGCCCCGGACTAACTAGATACAATGAGCAGTTCTTC

clone size: .
D gene: TRBD2
J gene: TRBJ2-1
V gene: TRBV7-2
CDR3 protein: CASSLFGAGGPDEQFF
CDR3 DNA: TGTGCCAGCAGCTTATTTGGCGCGGGGGGGCCGGATGAGCAGTTCTTC

clone size: few
D gene: .
J gene: TRBJ1-2
V gene: TRBV20-1
CDR3 protein: CSARNSYGYTF
CDR3 DNA: TGCAGTGCTAGAAACTCTTATGGCTACACCTTC

clone size: few
D gene: .
J gene: TRBJ1-5
V gene: TRBV27
CDR3 protein: CASSLGLSGGYQPQHF
CDR3 DNA: TGTGCCAGCAGTTTAGGGTTGTCTGGGGGGTATCAGCCCCAGCATTTT

clone size: .
D gene: .
J gene: TRBJ2-3
V gene: TRBV25-1
CDR3 protein: CATSGGSSTDTQYF
CDR3 DNA: TGTGCCACCTCCGGCGGGTCAAGCACAGATACGCAGTATTTT

clone size: .
D gene: .
J gene: TRBJ2-3
V gene: TRBV29-1
CDR3 protein: CSASVLAWADTQYF
CDR3 DNA: TGCAGCGCCAGCGTCCTAGCGTGGGCAGATACGCAGTATTTT

clone size: .
D gene: .
J gene: TRBJ2-7
V gene: TRBV5-1
CDR3 protein: CATQGLSNSEQYF
CDR3 DNA: TGCGCCACCCAGGGACTTTCAAACTCCGAGCAGTACTTC

clone size: few
D gene: .
J gene: TRBJ2-7
V gene: TRBV19
CDR3 protein: CASSMAVRGLEQYF
CDR3 DNA: TGTGCCAGTAGTATGGCGGTGAGGGGCCTCGAGCAGTACTTC

clone size: .
D gene: .
J gene: TRBJ2-1
V gene: TRBV25-1
CDR3 protein: CASSKRDSYNEQFF
CDR3 DNA: TGTGCCAGCAGTAAACGGGACTCTTACAATGAGCAGTTCTTC

clone size: once
D gene: .
J gene: TRBJ2-5
V gene: TRBV7-2
CDR3 protein: CASSLIWTFEETQYF
CDR3 DNA: TGTGCCAGCAGCTTAATTTGGACTTTCGAAGAGACCCAGTACTTC

clone size: .
D gene: .
J gene: TRBJ2-7
V gene: TRBV7-2
CDR3 protein: CASSLEQSSYEQYF
CDR3 DNA: TGTGCCAGCAGCTTAGAACAGAGCTCCTACGAGCAGTACTTC

clone size: few
D gene: TRBD2
J gene: TRBJ2-5
V gene: TRBV5-1
CDR3 protein: CASGGLDQETQYF
CDR3 DNA: TGCGCCAGCGGGGGACTAGATCAAGAGACCCAGTACTTC

clone size: few
D gene: .
J gene: TRBJ2-1
V gene: TRBV21-1
CDR3 protein: CASSTLSSEGQATYNEQFF
CDR3 DNA: TGTGCCAGCAGCACGTTAAGTTCGGAGGGACAGGCCACCTACAATGAGCAGTTCTTC

clone size: many
D gene: .
J gene: TRBJ2-7
V gene: TRBV29-1
CDR3 protein: CSVAETYEQYF
CDR3 DNA: TGCAGCGTTGCAGAGACCTACGAGCAGTACTTC

clone size: few
D gene: .
J gene: TRBJ1-1
V gene: TRBV6-1
CDR3 protein: CASTIRGLNTEAFF
CDR3 DNA: TGTGCCAGCACTATCCGAGGACTGAACACTGAAGCTTTCTTT

clone size: few
D gene: .
J gene: TRBJ2-1
V gene: TRBV8-2
CDR3 protein: CARSPGLGSEQFF
CDR3 DNA: TGTGCCAGGAGCCCTGGTCTGGGTAGTGAGCAGTTCTTC

clone size: .
D gene: .
J gene: TRBJ2-1
V gene: TRBV20-1
CDR3 protein: CSVTSIGGPRDEQFF
CDR3 DNA: TGCAGTGTCACCTCGATCGGCGGGCCACGCGATGAGCAGTTCTTC

clone size: .
D gene: TRBD2
J gene: TRBJ2-1
V gene: TRBV11-2
CDR3 protein: CASARLAGNNEQFF
CDR3 DNA: TGTGCCAGCGCCAGGCTAGCGGGGAACAATGAGCAGTTCTTC

clone size: few
D gene: TRBD2
J gene: TRBJ2-2
V gene: TRBV2
CDR3 protein: CASRASGGSNTGELFF
CDR3 DNA: TGTGCCAGCAGAGCTAGCGGGGGCTCGAACACCGGGGAGCTGTTTTTT

clone size: few
D gene: .
J gene: TRBJ1-1
V gene: TRBV10-3
CDR3 protein: CAISLTDTEAFF
CDR3 DNA: TGTGCCATCAGTCTGACAGACACTGAAGCTTTCTTT

clone size: .
D gene: TRBD2
J gene: TRBJ2-5
V gene: TRBV4-2
CDR3 protein: CASSHRGGGHQETQYF
CDR3 DNA: TGTGCCAGCAGCCATCGTGGCGGGGGGCACCAAGAGACCCAGTACTTC

clone size: few
D gene: .
J gene: TRBJ2-1
V gene: TRBV5-5
CDR3 protein: CASRNRDTNNNEQFF
CDR3 DNA: TGTGCCAGCAGAAACCGGGACACTAATAACAATGAGCAGTTCTTC

clone size: .
D gene: TRBD2
J gene: TRBJ2-5
V gene: TRBV9
CDR3 protein: CASSVAATSGKQTQYF
CDR3 DNA: TGTGCCAGCAGCGTAGCGGCTACTAGCGGGAAACAGACCCAGTACTTC

clone size: few
D gene: .
J gene: TRBJ2-6
V gene: TRBV20-1
CDR3 protein: CSARDMTGANVLTF
CDR3 DNA: TGCAGTGCTAGAGATATGACTGGGGCCAACGTCCTGACTTTC

clone size: few
D gene: .
J gene: TRBJ1-6
V gene: TRBV4-1
CDR3 protein: CASSQDRRSPPLHF
CDR3 DNA: TGCGCCAGCAGCCAAGATCGTCGGAGTCCACCCCTCCACTTT

clone size: .
D gene: .
J gene: TRBJ1-4
V gene: TRBV2
CDR3 protein: CASSDDLSAATTNEKLFF
CDR3 DNA: TGTGCCAGCAGTGATGACCTCTCGGCTGCGACAACTAATGAAAAACTGTTTTTT

clone size: few
D gene: TRBD1
J gene: TRBJ2-2
V gene: TRBV4-2
CDR3 protein: CASSQGQGTGELFF
CDR3 DNA: TGTGCCAGCAGCCAGGGACAGGGAACCGGGGAGCTGTTTTTT

clone size: .
D gene: .
J gene: TRBJ1-2
V gene: TRBV20-1
CDR3 protein: CSATLVDSNYGYTF
CDR3 DNA: TGCAGTGCTACACTGGTGGATTCTAACTATGGCTACACCTTC

clone size: few
D gene: TRBD1
J gene: TRBJ1-4
V gene: TRBV5-1
CDR3 protein: CASRPGGTDTEKLFF
CDR3 DNA: TGCGCCAGCAGGCCGGGCGGGACAGATACAGAAAAACTGTTTTTT

clone size: many
D gene: .
J gene: TRBJ1-2
V gene: TRBV4-3
CDR3 protein: CASSRGNYGGNYGYTF
CDR3 DNA: TGCGCCAGCAGCCGTGGTAACTACGGGGGCAACTATGGCTACACCTTC

clone size: once
D gene: TRBD1
J gene: TRBJ2-7
V gene: TRBV12-3/TRBV12-4
CDR3 protein: CATSLRGQREQYF
CDR3 DNA: TGTGCCACCTCACTCAGGGGGCAGCGCGAGCAGTACTTC

clone size: .
D gene: TRBD1
J gene: TRBJ2-7
V gene: TRBV4-1
CDR3 protein: CASSQIYDRGGPGEQYF
CDR3 DNA: TGCGCCAGCAGCCAAATATATGACAGGGGGGGACCGGGCGAGCAGTACTTC